The 9 T cell receptor beta chains below were found in one sample sequenced in a study of Graves' ophthalmopathy and Graves' hyperthyroidism. RNA transcripts provided the template for amplifying TCR beta CDR3 regions. The library came from an HTBI-primed first-round RT-PCR and a second-round multiplex PCR. TCRdb recomputed calls from the multiplex PCR reads with MiXCR, one row per CDR3 protein. Among 1 million to 1.3 million distinct CDR3 sequences listed, less than 45% were seen once. Source material: peripheral blood or thyroid tissue (not recorded which). These receptors all stem from an adult man with Graves' hyperthyroidism.

The V call is TRBV10-3, the J call TRBJ1-3; TRBD1 matches 9 bases. The CDR3 runs to 14 residues. J lost 8 bases, V lost 10 bases, and 12 bases had no gene match. In germline, CDR1 is ENHRY, CDR2 SYGVKD. The CDR3 protein is CATPEDRGGYTIYF. CDR3 bases: TGTGCCACCCCTGAGGACAGGGGCGGCTACACCATATATTTT.

The chain is built from TRBV4-3 and TRBJ1-5; tentative D call: TRBD1 (5 bases). The V end was cut by 0 bases, the J end by 5 bases, with 17 bases between. The CDR3 runs to 17 residues. Germline lookup yields CDR1 LGHNA and CDR2 YSLEER. CDR3 coding DNA: TGCGCCAGCAGCCAAGAGACGATGTTATCCAGGGATCAGCCCCAGCATTTT. As protein: CASSQETMLSRDQPQHF.

The chain links TRBV9 to TRBJ1-3; possible D gene TRBD1, 5 bases. V was cut by 5 bases and J by 0 bases, with 15 bases left in between. The CDR3 sequence is 16 residues long. The germline gives CDR1 SGDLS, CDR2 YYNGEE. In DNA, the CDR3 is TGTGCCAGCAGAGCGGACAAGGATCCCTCTGGAAACACCATATATTTT. Amino acid sequence: CASRADKDPSGNTIYF. Drawing the rest from reference TRBV9 and TRBJ1-3, the complete variable domain is DSGVTQTPKHLITATGQRVTLRCSPRSGDLSVYWYQQSLDQGLQFLIQYYNGEERAKGNILERFSAQQFPDLHSELNLSSLELGDSALYFCASRADKDPSGNTIYFGEGSWLTVV.

This clonotype was detected many times. The chain couples TRBV7-6 to TRBJ1-1, with TRBD1 as a possible D gene (5 bases). CDR3 length equals 16 residues. Germline-derived CDR1 and CDR2 are SGHVS and FNYEAQ. Deletions cut 0 bases from V and 0 bases from J, with 11 bases between. The CDR3 spells CASSLARDSVNTEAFF. CDR3 DNA: TGTGCCAGCAGCTTAGCGAGGGACTCCGTGAACACTGAAGCTTTCTTT.

The gene calls are TRBV20-1 and TRBJ2-5, with TRBD2 as a possible D gene (7 bases). Trimming left V 3 bases short and J 4 bases short, with 24 bases between. The CDR3 is 17 residues long. CDR1 is DFQATT, CDR2 SNEGSKA, per germline (reference sequence). Written as DNA, the CDR3 is TGCAGTGCTAGTGACCCCCCTCGGGAGAGGGGGGGAGAGACCCAGTACTTC. This encodes CSASDPPRERGGETQYF.

The chain combines TRBV12-3 or TRBV12-4 with TRBJ2-7; 11 bases match TRBD2. The trim removed 6 bases at V and 4 bases at J, leaving 5 bases unmatched. CDR3 length equals 14 residues. The CDR3 spells CASRTGTSGYEQYF. CDR3 in DNA: TGTGCCAGCAGGACCGGGACTAGCGGTTACGAGCAGTACTTC.

This clonotype was observed many times. This sequence joins TRBV10-2 and TRBJ2-7; no firm D call. This CDR3 is built from 12 residues. Trimming left V 2 bases short and J 7 bases short, with 9 bases between. Germline loops: CDR1 WSHSY, CDR2 SAAADI. CDR3 protein: CASSEGRKEQYF. CDR3 nucleotides: TGCGCCAGCAGTGAGGGGCGTAAGGAGCAGTACTTC.

The V and J genes are TRBV29-1 and TRBJ1-3, with D perhaps TRBD1 (5 bases). This CDR3 has 13 amino acids. The germline V gene has CDR1 SQVTM and CDR2 ANQGSEA. Trimming removed 7 bases at V and 2 bases at J, with 12 bases between. The CDR3 sequence is CSEAGNPGNTIYF. Here the CDR3 DNA reads TGCAGCGAAGCAGGGAACCCTGGAAACACCATATATTTT.

This clonotype appeared many times. The chain links TRBV5-5 to TRBJ2-5; possible D gene TRBD1, 6 bases. The V gene lost 3 bases and the J gene lost 7 bases, with 10 bases spanning the gap. CDR1 SGHKS and CDR2 YYEKEE come from the germline V gene (reference sequence). The length of the CDR3 is 12 residues. The CDR3 loop reads CASSWTEGTQYF. CDR3 nucleotides: TGTGCCAGCAGCTGGACAGAGGGGACCCAGTACTTC.